Presented here are 21 T cell receptor beta chains from one specimen sequenced in a study of T cells expressing NK-cell markers. TCRdb reprocessed the 5' RACE reads, with one entry per CDR3 protein and no DNA. Its listing shows over 200,000 distinct CDR3 sequences. Specimen: blood T cells: a sorted CD56 or NKG2C T cell subset, CD4+ or CD8+ T cells, or bulk PBMC T cells (not recorded which). These TCRs come from a young man in good health.

V gene TRBV20-1 combines with J gene TRBJ1-5; TCRdb indicates TRBD1, and absent DNA this call remains unverified. The CDR3 consists of 15 residues. In germline, CDR1 is DFQATT, CDR2 SNEGSKA (reference sequence). The chain's CDR3 is CSARSTSGGSQPQHF.

This chain joins TRBV4-1 and TRBJ2-1. Per the germline V gene, CDR1 is MGHRA and CDR2 is YSYEKL. The CDR3 is made up of 15 amino acids. CDR3 in amino acids: CASSPLIGSYNEQFF.

This sequence joins TRBV29-1 and TRBJ2-5; TCRdb proposes TRBD1, but this gene call is untestable without DNA. The CDR3 sequence is 14 residues long. Germline V gives CDR1 SQVTM, CDR2 ANQGSEA. CDR3: CSTRGKQGFETQYF. Together with reference TRBV29-1 and TRBJ2-5, the CDR3 gives the full variable domain: SAVISQKPSRDICQRGTSLTIQCQVDSQVTMMFWYRQQPGQSLTLIATANQGSEATYESGFVIDKFPISRPNLTFSTLTVSNMSPEDSSIYLCSTRGKQGFETQYFGPGTRLLVL.

The V and J genes are TRBV15 and TRBJ2-3; the TRBD2 assignment by TCRdb is unverifiable without DNA. This CDR3 has 15 residues. Germline CDR1 reads LNHNV; CDR2 reads YYDKDF (reference sequence). CDR3 protein: CATSESGSSTDTQYF. Variable domain in full (rest from reference TRBV15 and TRBJ2-3): DAMVIQNPRYQVTQFGKPVTLSCSQTLNHNVMYWYQQKSSQAPKLLFHYYDKDFNNEADTPDNFQSRRPNTSFCFLDIRSPGLGDTAMYLCATSESGSSTDTQYFGPGTRLTVL.

The chain carries TRBV27 and TRBJ1-5; TCRdb's D call of TRBD1 is untestable without DNA. CDR3 length equals 17 residues. Germline V gene sequence: CDR1 MNHEY, CDR2 SMNVEV (reference sequence). The CDR3 region is CASSANDKGGGGRPQHF.

The chain couples TRBV10-3 to TRBJ2-7; TCRdb gives TRBD1 as the D gene, but with no DNA this cannot be confirmed. The CDR3 is 15 amino acids. Per the germline V gene, CDR1 is ENHRY and CDR2 is SYGVKD. CDR3 sequence: CAISERGDSSYEQYF.

The genes are TRBV27 and TRBJ1-1. The CDR3 runs to 13 residues. Germline CDR1 is MNHEY and CDR2 is SMNVEV (reference sequence). This chain's CDR3 is CASSLRPNTEAFF.

This chain connects TRBV12-3 or TRBV12-4 to TRBJ1-1; the TRBD1 assignment by TCRdb is unverifiable without DNA. CDR3 length: 15 residues. CDR3 region: CASSKRRQLNTEAFF.

CDR3 region: CAISAGTGVSPLHF. V usage is TRBV10-3 and J usage is TRBJ1-6; TCRdb's D call of TRBD1 is untestable without DNA. CDR1 ENHRY and CDR2 SYGVKD come from the germline V gene. The CDR3 runs 14 residues.

CDR3 protein: CASRPGTVNQPQHF. This rearrangement joins TRBV6-5 to TRBJ1-5; TCRdb names TRBD1, which stays unverified in the absence of DNA. The CDR3 runs 14 residues. Germline CDR1 reads MNHEY; CDR2 reads SVGAGI.

The V call is TRBV2, the J call TRBJ1-2; TCRdb calls TRBD1, which cannot be checked without DNA. Germline V gene sequence: CDR1 SNHLY, CDR2 FYNNEI. The CDR3 contains 14 residues. The CDR3 region is CASSAGTGVRGYTF.

The chain employs TRBV6-1 and TRBJ2-7; TCRdb calls TRBD1, which cannot be checked without DNA. Germline CDR1 MNHNS, CDR2 SASEGT. The CDR3 contains 14 residues. The CDR3 spells CASSRRLGVYEQYF.

This rearrangement joins TRBV5-5 to TRBJ2-2; TCRdb proposes TRBD1, but this gene call is untestable without DNA. Germline CDR1 reads SGHKS; CDR2 reads YYEKEE (reference sequence). This CDR3 region has 14 residues. This CDR3 reads CASTAGGSAGELFF. Full variable domain (outside the CDR3, taken from reference TRBV5-5 and TRBJ2-2): DAGVTQSPTHLIKTRGQQVTLRCSPISGHKSVSWYQQVLGQGPQFIFQYYEKEERGRGNFPDRFSARQFPNYSSELNVNALLLGDSALYLCASTAGGSAGELFFGEGSRLTVL.

This rearrangement joins TRBV29-1 to TRBJ2-3; TCRdb selects TRBD1, and the lack of DNA leaves this call unchecked. From germline, CDR1 is SQVTM and CDR2 ANQGSEA. CDR3 length: 14 residues. CDR3 amino acids: CSVEGGFSTDTQYF.

The V and J genes are TRBV20-1 and TRBJ2-3; TCRdb's D call of TRBD2 is untestable without DNA. Germline CDR1 is DFQATT and CDR2 is SNEGSKA (reference sequence). The CDR3 totals 14 residues. This chain's CDR3 is CSATTGLSTDTQYF.

This chain connects TRBV20-1 to TRBJ2-7; TCRdb outputs TRBD2, but without DNA this stays unchecked. The CDR3 runs to 14 residues. Germline V gene lookup returns CDR1 DFQATT and CDR2 SNEGSKA (reference sequence). The CDR3 sequence: CSAPRLAGDNEQYF.

The V call is TRBV7-6, the J call TRBJ2-1; the TCRdb D gene call, TRBD1, has no DNA to confirm it. The CDR3 runs 13 residues. Germline assignment: CDR1 SGHVS and CDR2 FNYEAQ. CDR3: CASSSPPGNEQFF.

J is TRBJ2-3 and V is TRBV5-1; there is no DNA to check the TCRdb D call of TRBD1. The germline CDR1 and CDR2 sequences are SGHRS and YFSETQ. The CDR3 runs to 15 residues. CDR3 sequence reads: CASGFGVRGTDTQYF. Drawing the rest from reference TRBV5-1 and TRBJ2-3, the complete variable domain is KAGVTQTPRYLIKTRGQQVTLSCSPISGHRSVSWYQQTPGQGLQFLFEYFSETQRNKGNFPGRFSGRQFSNSRSEMNVSTLELGDSALYLCASGFGVRGTDTQYFGPGTRLTVL.

This chain connects TRBV5-4 to TRBJ2-2; TCRdb calls TRBD2, which cannot be checked without DNA. The CDR3 runs 17 residues. The germline gives CDR1 SGHNT, CDR2 YYREEE (reference sequence). CDR3 region: CASRTDGSVPNTGELFF.

The chain is built from TRBV5-1 and TRBJ2-2. Germline V gives CDR1 SGHRS, CDR2 YFSETQ. The CDR3 sequence is 14 residues long. The CDR3 sequence is CASSPTTFAGELFF.

The rearrangement uses TRBV4-2 and TRBJ2-1; checking the TCRdb D call of TRBD2 is not possible without DNA. This CDR3 comprises 16 residues. Germline V CDR1 and CDR2: LGHNA, YNFKEQ. CDR3 in amino acids: CASSQVTGTDVFEQFF.